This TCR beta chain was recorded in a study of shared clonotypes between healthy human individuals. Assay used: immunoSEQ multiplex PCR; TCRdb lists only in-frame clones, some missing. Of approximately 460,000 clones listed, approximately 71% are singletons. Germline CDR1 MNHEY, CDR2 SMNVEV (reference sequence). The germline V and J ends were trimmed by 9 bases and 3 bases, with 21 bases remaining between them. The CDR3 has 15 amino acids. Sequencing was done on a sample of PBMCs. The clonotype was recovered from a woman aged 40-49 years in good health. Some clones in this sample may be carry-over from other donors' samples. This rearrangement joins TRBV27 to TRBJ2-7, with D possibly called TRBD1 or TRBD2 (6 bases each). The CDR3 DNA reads TGTGCCAGTTCAACCGGGGGCGCCGGGGGCTACGAGCAGTACTTC. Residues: CASSTGGAGGYEQYF.